One sample yielded the 7 T cell receptor beta chains listed below, sequenced in a study of blood T cells in healthy people across ages. Primers used in a second PCR of about 6 to 11 cycles were a sample-barcoded 5' primer and a J-beta primer mix. TCRdb independently ran MiXCR on the 5' RACE reads; one entry per CDR3 protein. The data hold hundreds of thousands of distinct CDR3 sequences, with more than 45% observed a single time. The sequencing sample was made of blood. These receptors originate from a young man in good health.

The chain has TRBV27 and TRBJ2-7; D might be TRBD1 (6 bases). V shed 5 bases and J shed 5 bases, with 16 bases lying between them. Germline-derived CDR1 and CDR2 are MNHEY and SMNVEV (reference sequence). This CDR3 region has 14 residues. CDR3 protein: CASSTATGLHEQYF. In DNA, the CDR3 is TGTGCCAGCAGTACAGCCACAGGGCTGCACGAGCAGTACTTC.

This chain's CDR3 is CSAEGVGRVQETQYF. DNA of the CDR3: TGCAGTGCTGAGGGAGTGGGCAGGGTGCAAGAGACCCAGTACTTC. The chain recombines TRBV20-1 with TRBJ2-5; the D gene could be TRBD1 or TRBD2 (5 bases each). The CDR3 covers 15 residues. The germline V gene has CDR1 DFQATT and CDR2 SNEGSKA (reference sequence). V gave up 5 bases and J gave up 2 bases, with 18 bases separating them.

The table lists this clonotype with many counts. The chain joins TRBV7-2 to TRBJ2-4; D possibly matches TRBD1 or TRBD2 (5 bases each). The V gene's germline CDR1 is SGHTA and CDR2 FQGNSA. The CDR3 sequence is 16 residues long. V was pared by 5 bases and J by 0 bases, with 14 bases between. The CDR3 sequence is CASSLRGALAKNIQYF. CDR3 nucleotides: TGTGCCAGCAGCCTTCGGGGCGCCCTAGCCAAAAACATTCAGTACTTC.

As for this clonotype: At one boundary the junction diverges from the germline segment, which might be a read error. The CDR3 DNA sequence: TGCAGTGCGAGAGAGATGGGGGGTTTCACTGAAGCTTTCTTT. Its translation is CSAREMGGFTEAFF. The genes are TRBV20-1 and TRBJ1-1; possibly TRBD1 for D (5 bases). CDR3 length: 14 amino acids. Germline V gene data show CDR1 as DFQATT and CDR2 as SNEGSKA (reference sequence).

The chain carries TRBV12-3 or TRBV12-4 and TRBJ2-3; D assignment may be TRBD1 or TRBD2 (5 bases each). CDR3 length equals 14 residues. V dropped 5 bases and J dropped 1 base, with 10 bases sitting between them. The CDR3 region has the DNA TGTGCCAGCAGTCAACTGGGGGGCACAGATACGCAGTATTTT. It specifies CASSQLGGTDTQYF.

The V call is TRBV7-2, the J call TRBJ1-1; D is perhaps TRBD1 (6 bases). Germline CDR1 SGHTA, CDR2 FQGNSA. This CDR3 region has 13 residues. Trimming stripped 3 bases from V and 10 bases from J, with 15 bases between. The CDR3 sequence: CASSLGSRGTAFF. CDR3 coding DNA: TGTGCCAGCAGCTTGGGGTCAAGGGGGACAGCTTTCTTT. Supplemented by reference TRBV7-2 and TRBJ1-1, the full variable domain reads GAGVSQSPSNKVTEKGKDVELRCDPISGHTALYWYRQSLGQGLEFLIYFQGNSAPDKSGLPSDRFSAERTGGSVSTLTIQRTQQEDSAVYLCASSLGSRGTAFFGQGTRLTVV.

The genes are TRBV5-1 and TRBJ2-7, with D tentatively TRBD1 (5 bases). Germline-derived CDR1 and CDR2 are SGHRS and YFSETQ. This CDR3 comprises 17 residues. The ends were cut back, 1 base at V and 3 bases at J, with 20 bases in the middle. CDR3 coding DNA: TGCGCCAGCAGCTTGAGGCGGATGGGGCAGGGTGACTACGAGCAGTACTTC. It is translated as CASSLRRMGQGDYEQYF.